The 5 T cell receptor beta chains reported below all come from one sample, sequenced in a study of blood T cell repertoires in COVID-19. Clones were read by immunoSEQ multiplex PCR, and TCRdb kept only the in-frame ones, dropping some. The table records tens of thousands of clones, approximately 80% of them present only once. The specimen was peripheral blood. These receptors came from a man older than 75 with active or convalescent COVID-19.

The genes are TRBV5-1 and TRBJ1-2; D gene unclear. CDR1 is SGHRS, CDR2 YFSETQ, per germline. V was pared by 4 bases and J by 4 bases, with 8 bases between. The length of the CDR3 is 12 residues. As DNA, the CDR3 is TGCGCCAGCAGCGCGGGCCTCTATGGCTACACCTTC. Protein product: CASSAGLYGYTF. Drawing the rest from reference TRBV5-1 and TRBJ1-2, the complete variable domain is KAGVTQTPRYLIKTRGQQVTLSCSPISGHRSVSWYQQTPGQGLQFLFEYFSETQRNKGNFPGRFSGRQFSNSRSEMNVSTLELGDSALYLCASSAGLYGYTFGSGTRLTVV.

The V gene is TRBV11-2, the J gene TRBJ1-3; a weak D match, TRBD1 (5 bases). Trimming took off 5 bases at V and 3 bases at J, with 14 bases between the two ends. Germline lookup yields CDR1 SGHAT and CDR2 FQNNGV. This CDR3 has 15 residues. The CDR3 DNA is TGTGCCAGCAGCCCCGTTGGGGCGCGTGGAAACACCATATATTTT. It encodes CASSPVGARGNTIYF.

The rearrangement uses TRBV28 and TRBJ1-4; perhaps TRBD1 as D (5 bases). This CDR3 has 15 residues. V lost 4 bases to trimming and J lost 4 bases, with 13 bases between them. Germline CDR1 and CDR2: MDHEN and SYDVKM. In DNA form, the CDR3 reads TGTGCCAGCAGTTACACAGGTGCGATTAATGAAAAACTGTTTTTT. Translation gives CASSYTGAINEKLFF.

V gene TRBV15 combines with J gene TRBJ1-2; 9 bases are a match to TRBD1. Germline CDR1 is LNHNV and CDR2 is YYDKDF (reference sequence). CDR3 size: 16 residues. J gave up 0 bases and V 5 bases, and 7 bases lay outside the gene matches. CDR3 loop: CATSGGTGSPNYGYTF. Here the CDR3 DNA reads TGTGCCACCAGCGGAGGGACAGGGTCTCCTAACTATGGCTACACCTTC.

The chain carries TRBV5-4 and TRBJ2-7; 7 bases are a match to TRBD1. J lost 3 bases, V lost 7 bases, and 7 bases had no gene match. This CDR3 is built from 13 residues. Germline values: CDR1 SGHNT, CDR2 YYREEE (reference sequence). CDR3: CASATGERYEQYF. CDR3 bases: TGTGCCAGCGCTACAGGGGAACGCTACGAGCAGTACTTC.